This T cell receptor (beta chain) appears in the sequencing data of a study of Ad26.COV2.S vaccination and SARS-CoV-2 variants. V trimming: 6 bases; J trimming: 3 bases; junction bases outside the gene matches: 3. Germline V lookup: CDR1 MRHNA, CDR2 SNTAGT. The length of the CDR3 is 14 residues. The protocol was immunoSEQ multiplex PCR, while the TCRdb copy is restricted to in-frame clones and leaves out a portion. Found here are 400,000 to 450,000 clones, around nine tenths of them singletons; the top ten hold 12%. Specified treatment: roughly 19 received Ad26.COV2.S at low or high dose, single or two shots; roughly 5 received placebo; per-sample allocation not given. Collection of the samples took place on day 63 after the first injection of vaccine or placebo.

This chain joins TRBV6-4 and TRBJ2-2; 8 nucleotides line up with TRBD2. This TCR derives from a person between 18 and 59 years old who received the Ad26.COV2.S COVID-19 vaccine or a placebo. This material consisted of peripheral blood, taken in a trial of Ad26.COV2.S vaccine versus placebo. DNA for the CDR3: TGTGCCAGCAGACTAGCGGAAGACACCGGGGAGCTGTTTTTT. This translates into CASRLAEDTGELFF.